What follows is one TCR beta chain and its context. These data are taken from a study of blood T cell repertoires in COVID-19. Turning to the study itself: PBMCs, B-cell-depleted T cells, or T cells were the source of the cDNA or gDNA that made up the material.

The protocol was immunoSEQ multiplex PCR, while the TCRdb copy is restricted to in-frame clones and leaves out a portion. The sample has around 140,000 clones; about three quarters are singletons. The sequencing input was PBMCs or T cells enriched from blood (not recorded which). The receptor was isolated from a woman between 45 and 60 years old who had recovered from COVID-19.

CDR3 protein: CASKRTGNPYDADSPLHF. The CDR3 DNA sequence: TGTGCCAGTAAACGGACAGGGAACCCCTATGATGCCGATTCACCCCTCCACTTT. The chain recombines TRBV19 with TRBJ1-6, with 8 nucleotides matching TRBD1. V dropped 7 bases and J dropped 8; count of bases not matched to a gene: 19. The V gene's germline CDR1 is LNHDA and CDR2 SQIVND (reference sequence). The CDR3 is 18 amino acids.